One sample yielded the 24 T cell receptor beta chains listed below, sequenced in a study of blood T cell repertoires in COVID-19. Assay used: immunoSEQ multiplex PCR; TCRdb lists only in-frame clones, some missing. Among 200,000 to 250,000 clones listed, 80% to 90% were seen once. Source material: PBMCs or T cells enriched from blood (not recorded which). The receptors were gathered from a woman aged 25 to 39 who had been exposed to COVID-19.

The chain couples TRBV10-1 to TRBJ2-1, with 7 nucleotides matching TRBD2. V dropped 3 bases and J dropped 4; count of bases not matched to a gene: 6. Per germline, CDR1 WNHNN and CDR2 SYGVQD (reference sequence). This CDR3 comprises 15 residues. This chain's CDR3 is CASSDGGGPYNEQFF. CDR3 coding DNA: TGCGCCAGCAGTGATGGGGGGGGACCTTACAATGAGCAGTTCTTC.

V is TRBV9 and J is TRBJ2-7; D is possibly TRBD2 (5 bases). The CDR3 totals 14 residues. Germline V gene data show CDR1 as SGDLS and CDR2 as YYNGEE. V lost 0 bases, J lost 3 bases, and 10 bases lay in between. The DNA of the CDR3 is TGTGCCAGCAGCGTAGGAGGGCTATACTACGAGCAGTACTTC. The encoded protein is CASSVGGLYYEQYF.

The rearrangement links TRBV5-1 to TRBJ2-2; D remains ambiguous. V gave up 0 bases and J gave up 4 bases, with 7 bases separating them. Germline V gene data show CDR1 as SGHRS and CDR2 as YFSETQ. The CDR3 runs to 14 residues. CDR3 nucleotide sequence: TGCGCCAGCAGCTTGGGCAGTCCCACCGGGGAGCTGTTTTTT. Protein: CASSLGSPTGELFF.

The V and J genes are TRBV28 and TRBJ1-4; weak D call: TRBD1 (5 bases). This CDR3 comprises 14 residues. Germline CDR1 reads MDHEN; CDR2 reads SYDVKM. V lost 3 bases to trimming and J lost 5 bases, with 10 bases between them. The CDR3 reads CASSLVGGNEKLFF. The DNA for the CDR3 is TGTGCCAGCAGTTTGGTGGGGGGGAATGAAAAACTGTTTTTT.

V usage is TRBV19 and J usage is TRBJ2-7, with 8 bases aligning to TRBD1. Germline assignment: CDR1 LNHDA and CDR2 SQIVND (reference sequence). The length of the CDR3 is 15 residues. V lost 4 bases to trimming and J lost 2 bases; unmatched junction nucleotides: 7. In nucleotides, the CDR3 is TGTGCCAGTAGTAGAGTAGGACAGGGACCCTACGAGCAGTACTTC. It is translated as CASSRVGQGPYEQYF.

This chain connects TRBV27 to TRBJ1-2; 7 bases match TRBD1. Germline assignment: CDR1 MNHEY and CDR2 SMNVEV (reference sequence). The J segment lost 0 bases and the V segment lost 9 bases, leaving 4 bases of the junction unmatched. The CDR3 covers 13 residues. The chain's CDR3 is CASRGRANYGYTF. The CDR3 DNA sequence: TGTGCCAGTAGGGGGCGGGCTAACTATGGCTACACCTTC.

This clone occurred a few times. V is TRBV2 and J is TRBJ2-2, with 12 bases aligning to TRBD2. Losses at the gene ends were 4 bases for V and 3 bases for J; bases not matched to a gene: 6. The CDR3 length is 17 residues. Per germline, CDR1 SNHLY and CDR2 FYNNEI. CDR3: CASSGTSGRLDTGELFF. CDR3 bases: TGTGCCAGCAGTGGTACTAGCGGGAGGTTGGACACCGGGGAGCTGTTTTTT. Variable domain in full (rest from reference TRBV2 and TRBJ2-2): EPEVTQTPSHQVTQMGQEVILRCVPISNHLYFYWYRQILGQKVEFLVSFYNNEISEKSEIFDDQFSVERPDGSNFTLKIRSTKLEDSAMYFCASSGTSGRLDTGELFFGEGSRLTVL.

V gene TRBV9 combines with J gene TRBJ2-1, with 11 nucleotides matching TRBD2. In germline, CDR1 is SGDLS, CDR2 YYNGEE. The trim removed 2 bases at V and 6 bases at J, leaving 13 bases unmatched. CDR3 length equals 18 residues. CDR3 sequence: CASSVEWASGRLGNEQFF. CDR3 sequence (DNA): TGTGCCAGCAGCGTTGAATGGGCTAGCGGGAGGTTGGGCAATGAGCAGTTCTTC. The full variable domain, its missing parts supplied by reference TRBV9 and TRBJ2-1, is DSGVTQTPKHLITATGQRVTLRCSPRSGDLSVYWYQQSLDQGLQFLIQYYNGEERAKGNILERFSAQQFPDLHSELNLSSLELGDSALYFCASSVEWASGRLGNEQFFGPGTRLTVL.

This chain joins TRBV6-5 and TRBJ1-3, with D possibly being TRBD1 (6 bases). The V gene lost 6 bases and the J gene lost 0 bases, with 12 bases spanning the gap. The CDR3 is 15 amino acids. Per the germline V gene, CDR1 is MNHEY and CDR2 is SVGAGI. The CDR3 DNA reads as TGTGCCAGCAGCGGACAGATACTCTCTGGAAACACCATATATTTT. Its translation is CASSGQILSGNTIYF.

The genes are TRBV15 and TRBJ1-3; a weak D match, TRBD1 (5 bases). The V gene lost 3 bases and the J gene lost 1 base, with 13 bases spanning the gap. CDR3 length equals 16 residues. CDR1 LNHNV and CDR2 YYDKDF come from the germline V gene (reference sequence). The CDR3 DNA reads TGTGCCACCAGCAGTCCTTTCTCAGGGTCTGGAAACACCATATATTTT. As protein: CATSSPFSGSGNTIYF.

The V gene is TRBV7-6, the J gene TRBJ2-7; D unresolved. Germline assignment: CDR1 SGHVS and CDR2 FNYEAQ. This CDR3 has 13 amino acids. Trimming left V 5 bases short and J 6 bases short, with 14 bases between. CDR3 loop: CASSRGENSEQYF. The CDR3 region has the DNA TGTGCCAGCAGCAGAGGAGAGAATTCCGAGCAGTACTTC.

V and J are TRBV6-8 and TRBJ2-7, with 7 bases identical to TRBD1. J was trimmed by 6 bases and V by 0 bases; bases with no gene match: 17. The germline V gene has CDR1 MNHGY and CDR2 SAAAGT. The length of the CDR3 is 18 residues. The CDR3, as DNA: TGTGCCAGCAGTTACTCGAAGAGGGGGCTAAGGGGGAAAGGCGAGCAGTACTTC. It codes for CASSYSKRGLRGKGEQYF.

The gene calls are TRBV27 and TRBJ1-6, with 10 nucleotides matching TRBD1. Germline CDR1 MNHEY, CDR2 SMNVEV (reference sequence). The CDR3 sequence is 13 residues long. Trimming took 8 bases from V and 6 from J; bases not matched to a gene: 1. CDR3 bases: TGTGCCAGCTGGACAGGGGGTAATTCACCCCTCCACTTT. Its translation: CASWTGGNSPLHF.

This chain connects TRBV5-1 to TRBJ2-3; tentatively, D is TRBD1 (6 bases). The CDR3 extends over 11 amino acids. V lost 0 bases, J lost 15 bases, and 11 bases lay in between. Germline V gene sequence: CDR1 SGHRS, CDR2 YFSETQ. DNA of the CDR3: TGCGCCAGCAGCTTGGTTGGACAGCCCTATTTT. Translating it yields CASSLVGQPYF.

Comment on this clone: A read error may produce the germline difference seen at one junction end. The chain has TRBV7-9 and TRBJ1-6, with 7 nucleotides matching TRBD1. Per germline, CDR1 SEHNR and CDR2 FQNEAQ (reference sequence). The CDR3 covers 17 residues. CDR3 region: CAGSLEKGTGADSPLHF. The CDR3 coding sequence is TGTGCCGGCAGCTTAGAAAAGGGTACAGGGGCGGATTCACCCCTCCACTTT.

The rearrangement links TRBV5-4 to TRBJ2-7; D may be TRBD2 (6 bases). CDR3 length equals 14 residues. Germline CDR1 and CDR2: SGHNT and YYREEE (reference sequence). V dropped 4 bases and J dropped 1 base, with 12 bases sitting between them. The CDR3 region is CASSVWGGSYEQYF. In DNA form, the CDR3 reads TGTGCCAGCAGCGTCTGGGGAGGTTCCTACGAGCAGTACTTC.

This chain joins TRBV28 and TRBJ1-1; D is perhaps TRBD1 (6 bases). This CDR3 region has 14 residues. CDR1 MDHEN and CDR2 SYDVKM come from the germline V gene. V dropped 4 bases and J dropped 6 bases, with 15 bases sitting between them. CDR3 nucleotides: TGTGCCAGCAGTTCGACGGGGGGCAGGGCTGAAGCTTTCTTT. Translating it yields CASSSTGGRAEAFF. Looking up the rest from reference TRBV28 and TRBJ1-1 gives the full variable domain: DVKVTQSSRYLVKRTGEKVFLECVQDMDHENMFWYRQDPGLGLRLIYFSYDVKMKEKGDIPEGYSVSREKKERFSLILESASTNQTSMYLCASSSTGGRAEAFFGQGTRLTVV.

V usage is TRBV5-1 and J usage is TRBJ2-6, with D possibly being TRBD2 (6 bases). V lost 4 bases to trimming and J lost 0 bases, with 11 bases between them. CDR1 is SGHRS and CDR2 is YFSETQ in the germline V gene. The CDR3 is 16 residues long. CDR3 in DNA: TGCGCCAGCAGCCTACCGGGGGTCTCTGGGGCCAACGTCCTGACTTTC. It encodes CASSLPGVSGANVLTF. The full variable domain, in which reference TRBV5-1 and TRBJ2-6 provide the parts outside the CDR3, is KAGVTQTPRYLIKTRGQQVTLSCSPISGHRSVSWYQQTPGQGLQFLFEYFSETQRNKGNFPGRFSGRQFSNSRSEMNVSTLELGDSALYLCASSLPGVSGANVLTFGAGSRLTVL.

The count of this clone is one. This rearrangement joins TRBV2 to TRBJ2-6, with TRBD2 identical over 8 bases. CDR1 and CDR2 from the germline V gene are SNHLY and FYNNEI. V shed 6 bases, J shed 2 bases, and the junction held 6 bases outside the gene matches. This CDR3 has 16 amino acids. DNA of the CDR3: TGTGCCAGCAGGCGAGCGGGAGATCCTGGGGCCAACGTCCTGACTTTC. Residues: CASRRAGDPGANVLTF.

The chain joins TRBV16 to TRBJ2-7; perhaps TRBD1 as D (5 bases). Germline CDR1 is KGHSY and CDR2 is FQNENV. The CDR3 spans 14 residues. With 4 bases removed from V and 3 bases from J, the gap between germline ends came to 13 bases. The CDR3, as DNA: TGTGCCAGCAGCCTACAACAGGCCCACTACGAGCAGTACTTC. It codes for CASSLQQAHYEQYF.

This clone was seen only once. The J gene is TRBJ2-5, the V gene TRBV11-2; D remains ambiguous. V lost 4 bases to trimming and J lost 1 base, with 10 bases between them. The germline CDR1 and CDR2 sequences are SGHAT and FQNNGV. This CDR3 has 14 amino acids. CDR3 region: CASSYQASQETQYF. In DNA form, the CDR3 reads TGTGCCAGCAGCTATCAGGCCTCCCAAGAGACCCAGTACTTC.

This chain joins TRBV30 and TRBJ1-2; 7 bases agree with TRBD1. CDR3 size: 15 residues. Germline CDR1 and CDR2: GTSNPN and SVGIG (reference sequence). V dropped 3 bases and J dropped 2; count of bases not matched to a gene: 9. The DNA for the CDR3 is TGTGCCTGGAGAAAACCGACAGGGACGAACTATGGCTACACCTTC. Its protein is CAWRKPTGTNYGYTF.

This clone appeared a few times. The chain links TRBV2 to TRBJ2-7, with TRBD2 identical over 9 bases. The V segment lost 0 bases and the J segment 3 bases; nucleotides outside the gene matches: 12. The CDR3 is 18 residues long. Germline V gene data show CDR1 as SNHLY and CDR2 as FYNNEI. The CDR3 here is CASSEALHAGGRVYEQYF. The CDR3 DNA reads TGTGCCAGCAGTGAAGCGCTTCATGCGGGGGGGCGGGTCTACGAGCAGTACTTC.

The chain joins TRBV5-6 to TRBJ2-5, with 7 positions matching TRBD1. The V segment lost 4 bases and the J segment 2 bases; nucleotides outside the gene matches: 5. The germline gives CDR1 SGHDT, CDR2 YYEEEE. This CDR3 contains 14 residues. As DNA, the CDR3 is TGTGCCAGCAGCCTGGAGACAGGGCAAGAGACCCAGTACTTC. It is translated as CASSLETGQETQYF.